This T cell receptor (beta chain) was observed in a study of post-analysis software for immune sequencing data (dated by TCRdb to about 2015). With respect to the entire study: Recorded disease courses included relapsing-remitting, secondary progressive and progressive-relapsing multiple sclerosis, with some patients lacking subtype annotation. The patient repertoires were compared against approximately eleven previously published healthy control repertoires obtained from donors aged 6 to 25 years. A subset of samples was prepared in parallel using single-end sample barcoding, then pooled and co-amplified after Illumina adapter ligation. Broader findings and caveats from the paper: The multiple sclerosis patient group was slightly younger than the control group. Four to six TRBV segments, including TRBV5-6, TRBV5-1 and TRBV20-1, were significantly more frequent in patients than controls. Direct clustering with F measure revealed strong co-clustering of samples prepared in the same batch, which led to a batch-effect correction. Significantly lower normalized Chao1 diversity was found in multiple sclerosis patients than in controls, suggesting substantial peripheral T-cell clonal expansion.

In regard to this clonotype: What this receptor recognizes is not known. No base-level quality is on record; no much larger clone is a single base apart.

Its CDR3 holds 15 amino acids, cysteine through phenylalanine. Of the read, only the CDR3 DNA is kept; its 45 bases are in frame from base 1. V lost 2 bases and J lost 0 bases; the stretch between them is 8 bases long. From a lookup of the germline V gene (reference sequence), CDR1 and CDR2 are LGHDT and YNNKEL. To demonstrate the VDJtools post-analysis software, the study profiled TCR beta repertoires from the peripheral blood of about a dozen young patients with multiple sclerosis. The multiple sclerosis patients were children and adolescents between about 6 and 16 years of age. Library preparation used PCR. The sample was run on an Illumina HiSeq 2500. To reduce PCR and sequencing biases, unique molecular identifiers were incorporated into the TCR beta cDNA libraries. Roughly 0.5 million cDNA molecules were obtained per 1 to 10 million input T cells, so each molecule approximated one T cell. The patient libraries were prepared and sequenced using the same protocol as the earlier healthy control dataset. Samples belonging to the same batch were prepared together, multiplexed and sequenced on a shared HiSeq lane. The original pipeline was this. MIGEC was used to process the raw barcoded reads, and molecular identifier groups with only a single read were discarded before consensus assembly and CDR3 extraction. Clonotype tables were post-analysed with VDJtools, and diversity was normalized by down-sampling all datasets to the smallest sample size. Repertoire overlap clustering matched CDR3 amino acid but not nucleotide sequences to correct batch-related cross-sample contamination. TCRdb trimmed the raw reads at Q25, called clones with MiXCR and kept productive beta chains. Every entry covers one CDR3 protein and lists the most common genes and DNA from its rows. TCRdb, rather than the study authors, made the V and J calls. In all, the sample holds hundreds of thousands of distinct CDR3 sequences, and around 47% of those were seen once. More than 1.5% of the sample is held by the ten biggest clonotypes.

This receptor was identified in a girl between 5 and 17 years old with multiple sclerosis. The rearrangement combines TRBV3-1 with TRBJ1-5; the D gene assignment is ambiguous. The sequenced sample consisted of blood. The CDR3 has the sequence CASSQSSGSNQPQHF. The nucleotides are TGTGCCAGCAGCCAATCCTCGGGTAGCAATCAGCCCCAGCATTTT. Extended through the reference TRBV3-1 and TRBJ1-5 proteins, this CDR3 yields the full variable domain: DTAVSQTPKYLVTQMGNDKSIKCEQNLGHDTMYWYKQDSKKFLKIMFSYNNKELIINETVPNRFSPKSPDKAHLNLHINSLELGDSAVYFCASSQSSGSNQPQHFGDGTRLSIL.